The clone carrying this TCR beta chain occurred a few times. Its target is unknown. The PCR was carried out with 60 Vbeta primers and 13 Jbeta primers. Using immunoSEQ multiplex PCR, the repertoire was profiled, and TCRdb retains in-frame clones only, with some absent. The table shows under 200,000 clones, with about four fifths occurring only once. This record belongs to a study of cytomegalovirus exposure and HLA in healthy donors. Study-wide points: One later analysis reportedly identified an Asian-associated ancestry cluster that showed fewer N-insertions than the approximately 700-donor mean. As a later analysis showed, a missense DCLRE1C variant was linked to trimming of TCR beta V- and J-genes.

The ends were cut back, 5 bases at V and 12 bases at J, with 20 bases in the middle. The CDR3 totals 14 residues. Per the germline V gene, CDR1 is MDHEN and CDR2 is SYDVKM. The rearrangement links TRBV28 to TRBJ1-5; D is unclear. Sequencing was carried out using PBMCs. The receptor was isolated from a woman aged 50 to 60 in good health and CMV-seropositive. CDR3 DNA: TGTGCCAGCAGTCTCTCGAGGCTCCGCCGCAACCAGCATTTT. Its translation: CASSLSRLRRNQHF.